A selection of T cell receptor beta chains follows, all from one sample in a study of neoadjuvant nivolumab and ipilimumab in lung cancer. Here immunoSEQ multiplex PCR was the method, and the copy in TCRdb shows in-frame clones only, minus some. The data show 30,000 to 35,000 clones, more than 85% seen once. Sequencing used peripheral blood, obtained after neoadjuvant nivolumab, alone or with ipilimumab, at or shortly before surgery. The receptors originated from an adult with non-small cell lung cancer. CDR3s include the opening cysteine and the closing phenylalanine or tryptophan. The order of the fields is clone size, D gene, V gene, J gene, CDR3 DNA, CDR3 protein. The D gene is left open where the match is weak. Expanded clones get a size class; other rows say once, few or many, or leave the size out.

NA,NA,TRBV5-6,TRBJ2-7,TGTGCCAGCAGCTTTACGACAGGGGGTATCGGGAGGGCCCCCGAGCAGTACTTC,CASSFTTGGIGRAPEQYF
NA,NA,TRBV5-1,TRBJ2-5,TGCGCCAGCAACATAGATGGGACACTTCAAGAGACCCAGTACTTC,CASNIDGTLQETQYF
NA,NA,TRBV6-1,TRBJ2-1,TGTGCCAGCAGTGGGGGGAACTCAAAGCAGTTCTTC,CASSGGNSKQFF
NA,TRBD2,TRBV5-1,TRBJ2-7,TGCGCCAGCCAAGGGACTAGCGGTCTCGAGCAGTACTTC,CASQGTSGLEQYF
NA,NA,TRBV7-9,TRBJ1-1,TGTGCCAGCAGCCCCCATTCGGGGCGGACGAACACTGAAGCTTTCTTT,CASSPHSGRTNTEAFF
NA,NA,TRBV5-1,TRBJ2-7,TGCGCCAGCAGCTTAGGAGTAAAGGCCTACGAGCAGTACTTC,CASSLGVKAYEQYF
NA,TRBD1,TRBV7-2,TRBJ1-2,TGTGCCAGCAGCTTACAGGGGGCTAGGTATGGCTACACCTTC,CASSLQGARYGYTF
NA,NA,TRBV7-2,TRBJ1-1,TGTGCCAGCAGCGTCGGGGTGGCTGAAGCTTTCTTT,CASSVGVAEAFF
NA,NA,TRBV28,TRBJ1-2,TGTGCCAGCGCCCAAGACAACCGGGGAGGCTACACCTTC,CASAQDNRGGYTF
NA,TRBD2,TRBV9,TRBJ2-7,TGTGCCAGCAGCGTACAAGCGGGAGGCGGCGAGCAGTACTTC,CASSVQAGGGEQYF
NA,NA,TRBV19,TRBJ1-5,TGTGCCACCCGGGTTGGGCCGGCAGGCAATCAGCCCCAGCATTTT,CATRVGPAGNQPQHF
NA,TRBD1,TRBV4-1,TRBJ1-4,TGCGCCAGCAGCCCGGGACAGGTGTCGAATGAAAAACTGTTTTTT,CASSPGQVSNEKLFF
NA,TRBD2,TRBV4-1,TRBJ2-5,TGCGCCAGCAGCCAAAGGGCCTGGACGGGGGGGCAAGAGACCCAGTACTTC,CASSQRAWTGGQETQYF
NA,NA,TRBV6-6,TRBJ2-4,TGTGCCAGCAGCACCCACCCACAGGGAGAGGAGGACATTCAGTACTTC,CASSTHPQGEEDIQYF
NA,TRBD1,TRBV4-1,TRBJ2-4,TGCGCCAGCAGCCCTAACAGGGGGTATGGAACCAAAAACATTCAGTACTTC,CASSPNRGYGTKNIQYF
NA,TRBD2,TRBV5-1,TRBJ2-5,TGCGCCAGCAGCCCGAGACTAGCGGCCTCTGGAGAGACCCAGTACTTC,CASSPRLAASGETQYF
NA,NA,TRBV19,TRBJ2-3,TGTGCCAGTAGTATAATGGGTAGCACAGATACGCAGTATTTT,CASSIMGSTDTQYF
NA,NA,TRBV28,TRBJ2-4,TGTGCCAGCAGTGGCTCCCCTCTAGCCAAAAACATTCAGTACTTC,CASSGSPLAKNIQYF
NA,NA,TRBV5-4,TRBJ1-2,TGTGCCAGCAGCTTGTACGGAACAGAGGCCCATGGCTACACCTTC,CASSLYGTEAHGYTF
few,TRBD1,TRBV5-6,TRBJ2-7,TGTGCCAGCAGCTTGGTGGGACAGGCTTCCTACGAGCAGTACTTC,CASSLVGQASYEQYF
NA,TRBD1,TRBV5-1,TRBJ2-1,TGCGCCAGCAGCTCCCACCTGGGGACAGGGGGCTACAATGAGCAGTTCTTC,CASSSHLGTGGYNEQFF
NA,NA,TRBV2,TRBJ2-7,TGTGCCAGCAGTGAAATTAGGCTAGCCTACGAGCAGTACTTC,CASSEIRLAYEQYF
NA,NA,TRBV9,TRBJ2-7,TGTGCCAGCAGCGTAGGTCCACAAGCCTACGAGCAGTACTTC,CASSVGPQAYEQYF
NA,NA,TRBV27,TRBJ2-7,TGTGCCAGCAGTTTAGGAGGGGCCGGCGGAAACGAGCAGTACTTC,CASSLGGAGGNEQYF
NA,TRBD1,TRBV7-7,TRBJ2-7,TGTGCCAGCAGCTTCGGGACAGGGGGTCAGTACGAGCAGTACTTC,CASSFGTGGQYEQYF
NA,NA,TRBV9,TRBJ2-3,TGTGCCAGCAGCGTAGGGGGAAGAGCCGGAGATACGCAGTATTTT,CASSVGGRAGDTQYF
NA,TRBD2,TRBV28,TRBJ2-4,TGTGCCAGCAGCCCCCGACTAGCGGGAATGGATATTCAGTACTTC,CASSPRLAGMDIQYF
NA,TRBD2,TRBV11-2,TRBJ2-1,TGTGCCAGCAGCTTAAATAGCGGGAATGACAATGAGCAGTTCTTC,CASSLNSGNDNEQFF
NA,TRBD2,TRBV7-3,TRBJ2-1,TGTGCCAGCAGCTTAGCGCTAGCGGGAGGGCATGAGCAGTTCTTC,CASSLALAGGHEQFF
NA,NA,TRBV19,TRBJ1-2,TGTGCCAGTACAAGGGGCGAGTATGGCTACACCTTC,CASTRGEYGYTF
NA,NA,TRBV5-5,TRBJ2-7,TGTGCCAGCAGCTCGTCGACGGTGAGCTCCTACGAGCAGTACTTC,CASSSSTVSSYEQYF
NA,NA,TRBV7-9,TRBJ2-7,TGTGCCAGCAGCTTAGCGGGGGCAGGGGAGCAGTACTTC,CASSLAGAGEQYF
NA,TRBD2,TRBV28,TRBJ2-3,TGTGCCAGCAGCCCCGGGGATGCGGGAGCTGGAGATACGCAGTATTTT,CASSPGDAGAGDTQYF
once,NA,TRBV6-5,TRBJ1-5,TGTGCCAGCAAGGTGGTCTTCGAAAGCAATCAGCCCCAGCATTTT,CASKVVFESNQPQHF
NA,NA,TRBV2,TRBJ1-2,TGTGCCAGCAGTTACTCGACAGCCTCCCTTAACTATGGCTACACCTTC,CASSYSTASLNYGYTF
NA,TRBD2,TRBV5-6,TRBJ2-3,TGTGCCAGCAGCCCGACCTTAGCGGGAGATACAGATACGCAGTATTTT,CASSPTLAGDTDTQYF
NA,NA,TRBV20-1,TRBJ2-7,TGCAGTGCTCGGCAGTCCTACGAGCAGTACTTC,CSARQSYEQYF
NA,TRBD1,TRBV5-1,TRBJ2-1,TGCGCCAGCAGCTTGGTTGGCAGGGGGCCTATCCCGGGGAACAATGAGCAGTTCTTC,CASSLVGRGPIPGNNEQFF
NA,NA,TRBV29-1,TRBJ1-2,TGCAGCGTTGAACTTACGGACTATGGCTACACCTTC,CSVELTDYGYTF
NA,NA,TRBV29-1,TRBJ1-4,TGCAGCGTTGGGACGGCGGGCTCTAATGAAAAACTGTTTTTT,CSVGTAGSNEKLFF